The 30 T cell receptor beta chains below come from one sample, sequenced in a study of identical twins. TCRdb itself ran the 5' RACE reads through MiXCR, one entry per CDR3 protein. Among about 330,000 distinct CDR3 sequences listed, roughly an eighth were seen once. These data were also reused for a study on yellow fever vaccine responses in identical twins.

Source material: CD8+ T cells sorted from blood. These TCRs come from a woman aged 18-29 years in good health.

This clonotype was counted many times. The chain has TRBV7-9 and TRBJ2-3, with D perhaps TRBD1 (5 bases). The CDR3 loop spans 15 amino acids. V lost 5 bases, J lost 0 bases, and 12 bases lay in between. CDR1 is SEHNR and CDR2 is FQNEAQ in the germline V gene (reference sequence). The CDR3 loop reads CASSTQGTSTDTQYF. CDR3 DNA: TGTGCCAGCAGCACCCAGGGAACTAGCACAGATACGCAGTATTTT.

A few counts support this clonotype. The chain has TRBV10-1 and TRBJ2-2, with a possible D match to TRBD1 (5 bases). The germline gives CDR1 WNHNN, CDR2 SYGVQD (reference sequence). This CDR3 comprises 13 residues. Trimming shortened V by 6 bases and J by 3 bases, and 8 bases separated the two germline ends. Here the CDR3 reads CASSGRDTGELFF. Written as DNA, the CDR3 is TGCGCCAGCAGCGGCAGGGACACCGGGGAGCTGTTTTTT.

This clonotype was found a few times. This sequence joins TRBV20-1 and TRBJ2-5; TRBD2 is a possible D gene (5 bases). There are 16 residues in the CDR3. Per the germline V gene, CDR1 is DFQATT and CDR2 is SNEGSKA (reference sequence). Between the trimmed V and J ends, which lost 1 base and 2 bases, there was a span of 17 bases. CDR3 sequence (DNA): TGCAGTGCTAGAGCTTACTCTAGCCCGCTTCAAGAGACCCAGTACTTC. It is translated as CSARAYSSPLQETQYF.

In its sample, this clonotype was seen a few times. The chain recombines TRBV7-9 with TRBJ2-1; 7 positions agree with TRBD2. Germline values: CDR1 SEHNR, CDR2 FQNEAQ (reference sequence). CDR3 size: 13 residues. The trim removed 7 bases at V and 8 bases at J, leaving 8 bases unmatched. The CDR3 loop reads CASTKLGGDEQFF. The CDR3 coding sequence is TGTGCCAGCACCAAGTTGGGGGGGGATGAGCAGTTCTTC.

The CDR3 loop reads CASSLPPPWIAGSYNEQFF. CDR3 coding DNA: TGTGCCAGCAGCTTACCCCCTCCATGGATAGCGGGCTCCTACAATGAGCAGTTCTTC. The chain employs TRBV11-1 and TRBJ2-1, with 7 bases identical to TRBD2. The CDR3 consists of 19 residues. Trimming removed 2 bases from V and 0 bases from J; junction bases left unmatched: 13. Germline-derived CDR1 and CDR2 are SGHAT and FQDESV (reference sequence).

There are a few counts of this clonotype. The CDR3, as DNA: TGCAGCGTTTCCGGGAGAAATGAGCAGTTCTTC. It specifies CSVSGRNEQFF. This chain links TRBV29-1 with TRBJ2-1, with D maybe TRBD2 (6 bases). V lost 5 bases to trimming and J lost 7 bases, with 9 bases between them. Germline lookup yields CDR1 SQVTM and CDR2 ANQGSEA. The CDR3 runs 11 residues.

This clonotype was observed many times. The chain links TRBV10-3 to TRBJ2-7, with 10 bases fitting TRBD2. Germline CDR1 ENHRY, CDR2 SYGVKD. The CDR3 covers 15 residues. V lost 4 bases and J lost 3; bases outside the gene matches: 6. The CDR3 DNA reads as TGTGCCATCAGTGCAGGGACTAGCGACCTCTACGAGCAGTACTTC. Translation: CAISAGTSDLYEQYF.

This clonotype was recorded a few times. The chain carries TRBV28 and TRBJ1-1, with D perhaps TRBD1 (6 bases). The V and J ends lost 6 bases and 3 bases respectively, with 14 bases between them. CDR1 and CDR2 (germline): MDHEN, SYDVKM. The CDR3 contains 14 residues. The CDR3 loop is CASRGGLVDTEAFF. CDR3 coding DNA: TGTGCCAGCAGGGGGGGGCTGGTGGACACTGAAGCTTTCTTT.

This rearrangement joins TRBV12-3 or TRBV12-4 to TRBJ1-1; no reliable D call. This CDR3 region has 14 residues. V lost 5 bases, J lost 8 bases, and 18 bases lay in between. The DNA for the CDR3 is TGTGCCAGCAGTGCCTCCGGAGCGGATGGCGAAGCTTTCTTT. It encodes CASSASGADGEAFF.

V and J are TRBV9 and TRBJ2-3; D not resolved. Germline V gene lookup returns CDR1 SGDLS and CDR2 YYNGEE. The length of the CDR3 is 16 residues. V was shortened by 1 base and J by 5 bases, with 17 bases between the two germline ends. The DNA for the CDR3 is TGTGCCAGCAGCGTATTCGGAGACGTCGTATTAGATACGCAGTATTTT. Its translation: CASSVFGDVVLDTQYF.

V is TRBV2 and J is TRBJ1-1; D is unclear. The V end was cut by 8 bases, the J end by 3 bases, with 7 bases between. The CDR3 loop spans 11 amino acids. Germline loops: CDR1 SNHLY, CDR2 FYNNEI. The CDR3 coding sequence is TGTGCCAGCGGTCTGTACACTGAAGCTTTCTTT. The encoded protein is CASGLYTEAFF.

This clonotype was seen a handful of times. CDR3 amino acids: CSVNRGHEQFF. The CDR3 bases are TGCAGCGTTAACAGGGGCCATGAGCAGTTCTTC. The chain is built from TRBV29-1 and TRBJ2-1; 7 bases map to TRBD1. There are 11 residues in the CDR3. With V trimmed by 5 bases and J by 8 bases, 3 bases remained unmatched. The V gene's germline CDR1 is SQVTM and CDR2 ANQGSEA.

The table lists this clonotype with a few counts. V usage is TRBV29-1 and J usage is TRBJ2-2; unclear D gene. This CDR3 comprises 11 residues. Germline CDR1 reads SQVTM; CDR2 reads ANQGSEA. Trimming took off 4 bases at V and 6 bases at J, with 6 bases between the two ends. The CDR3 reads CSVVSAGELFF. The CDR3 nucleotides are TGCAGCGTTGTTTCGGCCGGGGAGCTGTTTTTT.

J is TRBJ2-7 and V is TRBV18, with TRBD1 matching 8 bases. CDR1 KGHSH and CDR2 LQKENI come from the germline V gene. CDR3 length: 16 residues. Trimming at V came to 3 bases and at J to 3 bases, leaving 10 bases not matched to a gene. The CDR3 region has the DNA TGTGCCAGCTCACCGCGGAGACAGGGGATTCTCTACGAGCAGTACTTC. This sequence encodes CASSPRRQGILYEQYF.

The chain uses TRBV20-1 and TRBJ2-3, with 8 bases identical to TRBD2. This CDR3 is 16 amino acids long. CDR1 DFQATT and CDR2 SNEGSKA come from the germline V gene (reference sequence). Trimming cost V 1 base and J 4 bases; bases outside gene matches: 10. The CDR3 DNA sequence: TGCAGTGCTAGAGTTTGGAAGCGGGAGACCTCAGATACGCAGTATTTT. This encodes CSARVWKRETSDTQYF.

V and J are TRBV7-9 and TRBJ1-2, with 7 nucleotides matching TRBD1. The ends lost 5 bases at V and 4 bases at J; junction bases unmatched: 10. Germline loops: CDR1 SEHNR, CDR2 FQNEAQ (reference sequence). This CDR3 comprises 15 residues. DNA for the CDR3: TGTGCCAGCAGCCAAACGACAGGGACCATCTATGGCTACACCTTC. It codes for CASSQTTGTIYGYTF.

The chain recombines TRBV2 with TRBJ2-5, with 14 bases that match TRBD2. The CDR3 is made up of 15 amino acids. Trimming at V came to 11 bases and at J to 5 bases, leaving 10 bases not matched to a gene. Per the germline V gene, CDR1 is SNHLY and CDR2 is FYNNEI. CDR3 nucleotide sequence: TGTGCCGCAAGACTAGCGGGAGGGCCTCGGGAGACCCAGTACTTC. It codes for CAARLAGGPRETQYF.

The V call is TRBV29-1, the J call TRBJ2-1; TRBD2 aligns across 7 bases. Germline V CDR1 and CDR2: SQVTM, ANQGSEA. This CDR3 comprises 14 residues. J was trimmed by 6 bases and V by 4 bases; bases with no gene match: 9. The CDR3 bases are TGCAGCGTTGGGTGGGCCACTAGCGTCAATGAGCAGTTCTTC. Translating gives CSVGWATSVNEQFF.

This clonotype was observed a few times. CDR3 DNA: TGTGCCAGCAGTCCCGCTAGCGGTCTCTACGAGCAGTACTTC. Protein: CASSPASGLYEQYF. The V gene is TRBV9, the J gene TRBJ2-7; 7 positions agree with TRBD2. The J segment lost 3 bases and the V segment lost 5 bases, leaving 8 bases of the junction unmatched. CDR1 and CDR2 from the germline V gene are SGDLS and YYNGEE. The CDR3 covers 14 residues.

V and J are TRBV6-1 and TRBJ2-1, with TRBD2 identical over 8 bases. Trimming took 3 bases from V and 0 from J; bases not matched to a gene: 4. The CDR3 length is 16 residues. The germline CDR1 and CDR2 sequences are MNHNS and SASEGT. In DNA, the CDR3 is TGTGCCAGCAGTGAGGAGCGGGAGCGCTCCTACAATGAGCAGTTCTTC. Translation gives CASSEERERSYNEQFF.

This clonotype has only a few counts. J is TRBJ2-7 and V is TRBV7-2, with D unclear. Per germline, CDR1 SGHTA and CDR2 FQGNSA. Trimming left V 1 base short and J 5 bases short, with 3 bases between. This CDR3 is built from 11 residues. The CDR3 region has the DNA TGTGCCAGCAGCTTAGGCGACGAGCAGTACGTC. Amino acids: CASSLGDEQYV.

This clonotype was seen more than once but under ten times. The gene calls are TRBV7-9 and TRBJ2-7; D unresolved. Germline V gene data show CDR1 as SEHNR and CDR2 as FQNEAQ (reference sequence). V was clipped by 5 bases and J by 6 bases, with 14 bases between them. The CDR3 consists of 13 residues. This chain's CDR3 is CASSNPLWGEQYV. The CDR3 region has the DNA TGTGCCAGCAGCAATCCCTTGTGGGGCGAGCAGTACGTC.

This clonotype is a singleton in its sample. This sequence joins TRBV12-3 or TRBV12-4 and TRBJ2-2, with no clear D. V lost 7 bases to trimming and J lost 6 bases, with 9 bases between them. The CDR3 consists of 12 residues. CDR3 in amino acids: CASTQMAGELFF. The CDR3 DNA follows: TGTGCCAGCACCCAGATGGCCGGGGAGCTGTTTTTT.

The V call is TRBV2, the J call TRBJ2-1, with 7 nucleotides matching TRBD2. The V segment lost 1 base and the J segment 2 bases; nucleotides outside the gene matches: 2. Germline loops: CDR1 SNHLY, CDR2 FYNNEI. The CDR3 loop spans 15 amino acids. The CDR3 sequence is CASSEGRGTYNEQFF. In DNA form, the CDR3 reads TGTGCCAGCAGTGAAGGGCGGGGGACCTACAATGAGCAGTTCTTC.

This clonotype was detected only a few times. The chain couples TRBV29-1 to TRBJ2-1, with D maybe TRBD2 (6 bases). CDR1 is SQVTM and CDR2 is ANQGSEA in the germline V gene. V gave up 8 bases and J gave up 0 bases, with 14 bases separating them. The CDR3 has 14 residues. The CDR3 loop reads CSSTGVTSYNEQFF. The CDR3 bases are TGCAGCTCTACGGGGGTAACCTCCTACAATGAGCAGTTCTTC.

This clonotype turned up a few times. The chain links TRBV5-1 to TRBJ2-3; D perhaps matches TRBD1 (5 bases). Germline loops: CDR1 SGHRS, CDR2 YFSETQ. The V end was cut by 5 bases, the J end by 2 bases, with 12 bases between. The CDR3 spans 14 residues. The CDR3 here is CASRVRGHTDTQYF. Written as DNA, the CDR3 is TGCGCCAGCAGAGTCCGAGGACACACAGATACGCAGTATTTT.

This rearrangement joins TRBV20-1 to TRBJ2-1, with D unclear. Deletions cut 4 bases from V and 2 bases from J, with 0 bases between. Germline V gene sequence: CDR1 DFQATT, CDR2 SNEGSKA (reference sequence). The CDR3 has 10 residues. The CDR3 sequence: CSATYNEQFF. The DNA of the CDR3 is TGCAGTGCTACCTACAATGAGCAGTTCTTC.

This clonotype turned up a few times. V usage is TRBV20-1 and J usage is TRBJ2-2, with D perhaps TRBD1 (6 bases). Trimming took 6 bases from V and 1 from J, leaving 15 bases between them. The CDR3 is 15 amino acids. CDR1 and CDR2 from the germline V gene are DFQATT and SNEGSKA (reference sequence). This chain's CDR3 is CSAPDSFQNTGELFF. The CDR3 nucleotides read TGCAGTGCCCCGGACAGCTTTCAGAACACCGGGGAGCTGTTTTTT.

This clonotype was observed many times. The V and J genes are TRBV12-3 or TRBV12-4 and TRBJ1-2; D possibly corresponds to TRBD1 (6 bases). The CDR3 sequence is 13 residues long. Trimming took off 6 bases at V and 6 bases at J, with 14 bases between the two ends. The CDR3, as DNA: TGTGCCAGCAGCACAGGGACCGCTGATGGCTACACCTTC. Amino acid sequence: CASSTGTADGYTF.

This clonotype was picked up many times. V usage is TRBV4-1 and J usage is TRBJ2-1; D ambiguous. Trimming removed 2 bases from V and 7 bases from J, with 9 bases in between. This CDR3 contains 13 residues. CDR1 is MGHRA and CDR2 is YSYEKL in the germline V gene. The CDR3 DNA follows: TGCGCCAGCAGCCAAAGGCTGGGAAATGAGCAGTTCTTC. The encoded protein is CASSQRLGNEQFF.